The 9 T cell receptor beta chains listed next were all sequenced from one sample in a study of blood T cells in healthy people across ages. The second PCR ran about 6 to 12 cycles with a sample-barcoded 5' primer and J-beta primers. TCRdb re-analysed the 5' RACE reads in MiXCR, keeping a single row per CDR3 protein. The sample includes hundreds of thousands of distinct CDR3 sequences, around 20% of them seen just once. Sequenced sample: blood. These TCRs come from a man between 65 and 85 years old in good health.

With respect to this clonotype: Since the CDR3 does not end with the conserved phenylalanine or tryptophan, this likely comes from a read error. The V and J genes are TRBV28 and TRBJ2-6; no definite D call. The CDR3 extends over 14 amino acids. Germline V gene sequence: CDR1 MDHEN, CDR2 SYDVKM. V was trimmed by 5 bases and J by 4 bases, leaving 9 bases between them. CDR3 amino acids: CASSKGGGANVLTL. CDR3 DNA: TGTGCCAGCAGTAAGGGTGGGGGGGCCAACGTCCTGACTCTC.

The chain has TRBV7-9 and TRBJ2-3; TRBD2 might be the D (6 bases). V was shortened by 1 base and J by 0 bases, with 11 bases between the two germline ends. The germline V gene encodes CDR1 SEHNR and CDR2 FQNEAQ (reference sequence). This CDR3 contains 16 residues. CDR3 coding DNA: TGTGCCAGCAGCTTAGGAGTAGCGGAGAGCACAGATACGCAGTATTTT. Amino acid sequence: CASSLGVAESTDTQYF.

This clonotype was seen more than once but under ten times. This rearrangement joins TRBV29-1 to TRBJ2-1; 7 positions agree with TRBD1. With V trimmed by 4 bases and J by 7 bases, 4 bases remained unmatched. Germline CDR1 and CDR2: SQVTM and ANQGSEA. CDR3 length equals 12 residues. CDR3 nucleotide sequence: TGCAGCGTTGTACAGGGGAAGAATGAGCAGTTCTTC. Protein product: CSVVQGKNEQFF.

Many counts were recorded for this clonotype. The genes are TRBV7-9 and TRBJ2-1; D may be TRBD2 (6 bases). The V end lost 3 bases, the J end lost 4 bases, and 10 bases lay between the germline ends. The CDR3 has 14 residues. Germline V gene sequence: CDR1 SEHNR, CDR2 FQNEAQ (reference sequence). The CDR3 coding sequence is TGTGCCAGCAGCTTTACTAGCAGTTACAATGAGCAGTTCTTC. It translates to CASSFTSSYNEQFF. The full variable domain, rest sourced from reference TRBV7-9 and TRBJ2-1, is DTGVSQNPRHKITKRGQNVTFRCDPISEHNRLYWYRQTLGQGPEFLTYFQNEAQLEKSRLLSDRFSAERPKGSFSTLEIQRTEQGDSAMYLCASSFTSSYNEQFFGPGTRLTVL.

The chain employs TRBV20-1 and TRBJ2-1; TRBD2 agrees at 9 bases. The DNA end is a closer match to TRBJ2-7, so the J assignment may be wrong. The CDR3 extends over 14 amino acids. Germline V lookup: CDR1 DFQATT, CDR2 SNEGSKA (reference sequence). CDR3 sequence: CSARKPSGVPEQYF. The DNA of the CDR3 is TGCAGTGCTAGAAAGCCTAGCGGGGTACCCGAGCAGTACTTC.

This clonotype was seen at least ten times. This chain uses TRBV28 with TRBJ2-5, with 8 bases aligning to TRBD1. The CDR3 contains 15 residues. From germline, CDR1 is MDHEN and CDR2 SYDVKM. V lost 1 base and J lost 3; bases outside the gene matches: 4. The CDR3 DNA reads as TGTGCCAGCAGTTTATTTGACAGGGGAAAAGAGACCCAGTACTTC. Translation: CASSLFDRGKETQYF.

This clonotype turned up a few times. The chain carries TRBV7-3 and TRBJ2-5, with 11 bases fitting TRBD2. The CDR3 is 16 residues long. Germline-derived CDR1 and CDR2 are SGHTA and FQGTGA. V trimming: 4 bases; J trimming: 1 base; junction bases outside the gene matches: 5. The CDR3 loop reads CASSSGTSGPQETQYF. The CDR3 DNA is TGTGCCAGCAGCTCCGGGACTAGCGGACCCCAAGAGACCCAGTACTTC.

A note on this clonotype: A read error may be the cause here, since a much bigger clone is one base away. The V gene is TRBV20-1, the J gene TRBJ1-1; a weak D match, TRBD1 (6 bases). The CDR3 is made up of 17 amino acids. Germline CDR1 reads DFQATT; CDR2 reads SNEGSKA (reference sequence). Trimming left V 5 bases short and J 0 bases short, with 22 bases between. CDR3 nucleotide sequence: TGCAGTGCTGGAAGAGGGGCGGGGGGGGCGATGAACACTGAAGCTTTCTTT. Protein sequence: CSAGRGAGGAMNTEAFF.

This chain joins TRBV20-1 and TRBJ2-3; possible D gene TRBD2, 6 bases. Germline CDR1 DFQATT, CDR2 SNEGSKA (reference sequence). This CDR3 is built from 15 residues. Trimming took 5 bases from V and 2 from J, leaving 17 bases between them. The DNA for the CDR3 is TGCAGTGCTCACCCGGGAGTCCAACACACAGATACGCAGTATTTT. As protein: CSAHPGVQHTDTQYF.